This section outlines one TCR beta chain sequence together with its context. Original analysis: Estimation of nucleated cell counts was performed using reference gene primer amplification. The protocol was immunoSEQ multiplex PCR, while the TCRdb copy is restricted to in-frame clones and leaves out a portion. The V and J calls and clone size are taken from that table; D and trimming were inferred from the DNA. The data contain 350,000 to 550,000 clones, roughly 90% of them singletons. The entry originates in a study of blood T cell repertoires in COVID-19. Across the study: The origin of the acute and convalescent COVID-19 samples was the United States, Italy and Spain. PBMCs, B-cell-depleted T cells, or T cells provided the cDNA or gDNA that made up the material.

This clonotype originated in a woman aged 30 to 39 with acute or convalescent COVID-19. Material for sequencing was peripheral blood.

This CDR3 reads CAWRPLLQGHEQYF. Written as DNA, the CDR3 is TGTGCCTGGAGACCCCTTCTACAGGGCCACGAGCAGTACTTC. The chain combines TRBV30 with TRBJ2-7; TRBD1 is a possible D gene (6 bases). Germline V lookup: CDR1 GTSNPN, CDR2 SVGIG (reference sequence). The CDR3 loop spans 14 amino acids. V was trimmed by 3 bases and J by 5 bases, leaving 17 bases between them.